Listed here are 18 T cell receptor beta chains from one sample, sequenced in a study of OX40 agonist ivuxolimab in advanced cancers. Clones were read by immunoSEQ multiplex PCR, and TCRdb kept only the in-frame ones, dropping some. This sample has tens of thousands of clones, with roughly nine tenths found just once. The material was CD4+ or CD8+ T cells sorted from blood, obtained in a trial of the OX40 agonist ivuxolimab. All receptors come from an adult with an advanced solid tumor such as melanoma, head and neck, liver or kidney cancer.

V gene TRBV5-5 combines with J gene TRBJ1-5; D not resolved. This CDR3 has 15 amino acids. V dropped 4 bases and J dropped 4 bases, with 15 bases sitting between them. The V gene's germline CDR1 is SGHKS and CDR2 YYEKEE (reference sequence). CDR3 sequence (DNA): TGTGCCAGCAGCACTGTCTGGCCGGGGAATCAGCCCCAGCATTTT. Translating it yields CASSTVWPGNQPQHF.

This clone occurred once. CDR3 DNA: TGTGCCAGCAGCTTAGGGGCCTCCGGGTACTACAATGAGCAGTTCTTC. This codes for CASSLGASGYYNEQFF. The rearrangement joins TRBV7-8 to TRBJ2-1; D unclear. V lost 1 base to trimming and J lost 3 bases, with 13 bases between them. This CDR3 contains 16 residues. CDR1 SGHVS and CDR2 FQNEAQ come from the germline V gene. The variable domain in full, with the rest retrieved from reference TRBV7-8 and TRBJ2-1, is GAGVSQSPRYKVAKRGQDVALRCDPISGHVSLFWYQQALGQGPEFLTYFQNEAQLDKSGLPSDRFFAERPEGSVSTLKIQRTQQEDSAVYLCASSLGASGYYNEQFFGPGTRLTVL.

The chain has TRBV10-3 and TRBJ2-1, with a weak D call TRBD2 (7 bases). V was shortened by 6 bases and J by 8 bases, with 14 bases between the two germline ends. The CDR3 loop spans 13 amino acids. Germline V lookup: CDR1 ENHRY, CDR2 SYGVKD. The CDR3 reads CAIRGGARDEQFF. The CDR3 DNA follows: TGTGCCATCAGGGGGGGGGCTCGTGATGAGCAGTTCTTC.

This sequence joins TRBV27 and TRBJ2-5, with D tentatively TRBD1 (6 bases). Near its end, the DNA agrees better with TRBJ2-7, so the J call may be wrong. The germline V gene encodes CDR1 MNHEY and CDR2 SMNVEV (reference sequence). CDR3 length: 12 residues. CDR3 loop: CASSRNRVEQYF. CDR3 nucleotides: TGTGCCAGCAGTAGGAACAGGGTCGAGCAGTACTTC.

V and J are TRBV13 and TRBJ2-7; D tentatively reads TRBD1 or TRBD2 (5 bases each). In germline, CDR1 is PRHDT, CDR2 FYEKMQ (reference sequence). CDR3 length: 16 residues. V shed 5 bases and J shed 6 bases, with 23 bases lying between them. The CDR3 coding sequence is TGTGCCAGCAGCACACGACAGAACACCGAGGGGAGCGAGCAGTACTTC. It yields the protein CASSTRQNTEGSEQYF.

The chain couples TRBV7-9 to TRBJ2-3, with a possible D match to TRBD2 (7 bases). Germline V lookup: CDR1 SEHNR, CDR2 FQNEAQ (reference sequence). This CDR3 spans 15 amino acids. Trimming took off 5 bases at V and 11 bases at J, with 23 bases between the two ends. CDR3 sequence (DNA): TGTGCCAGCAGCGCAGGCGGGGGCCCCAAAGGTGGGCAGTATTTT. Translating it yields CASSAGGGPKGGQYF.

V is TRBV27 and J is TRBJ2-7; D possibly corresponds to TRBD2 (7 bases). Germline CDR1 MNHEY, CDR2 SMNVEV (reference sequence). The CDR3 covers 15 residues. V lost 6 bases to trimming and J lost 2 bases, with 17 bases between them. In DNA, the CDR3 is TGTGCCAGCAGCCTACAGGGCGGGAGCCCCTACGAGCAGTACTTC. This codes for CASSLQGGSPYEQYF.

The rearrangement joins TRBV19 to TRBJ2-1, with D perhaps being TRBD1 or TRBD2 (5 bases each). In germline, CDR1 is LNHDA, CDR2 SQIVND (reference sequence). Trimming took 1 base from V and 6 from J, leaving 10 bases between them. There are 14 residues in the CDR3. CDR3: CASSIGGGINEQFF. The CDR3 DNA follows: TGTGCCAGTAGTATAGGTGGGGGAATCAATGAGCAGTTCTTC.

The chain uses TRBV4-1 and TRBJ2-3, with a weak D call TRBD1 (6 bases). Per germline, CDR1 MGHRA and CDR2 YSYEKL. CDR3 length: 17 amino acids. Trimming shortened V by 0 bases and J by 8 bases, and 21 bases separated the two germline ends. Here the CDR3 reads CASSQEDSDFYQGTQYF. CDR3 DNA sequence: TGCGCCAGCAGCCAAGAGGACAGCGACTTCTATCAGGGTACGCAGTATTTT.

The V gene is TRBV28, the J gene TRBJ2-1; 9 bases match TRBD2. The CDR3 covers 14 residues. V trimming: 3 bases; J trimming: 4 bases; junction bases outside the gene matches: 1. CDR1 and CDR2 (germline): MDHEN, SYDVKM. The CDR3 reads CASSLREGYNEQFF. CDR3 nucleotide sequence: TGTGCCAGCAGTTTGCGGGAGGGATACAATGAGCAGTTCTTC.

The V and J genes are TRBV29-1 and TRBJ2-1; TRBD2 matches 14 bases. This CDR3 comprises 20 residues. After removal of 0 bases from V and 1 base from J, the junction contained 11 bases not matched to a gene. CDR1 is SQVTM, CDR2 ANQGSEA, per germline. For the CDR3, the DNA is TGCAGCGTTGAAGATATTGGACTAGCGGGAGGCTCCCCTTCCTACAATGAGCAGTTCTTC. It specifies CSVEDIGLAGGSPSYNEQFF.

This rearrangement joins TRBV5-6 to TRBJ2-7, with 7 bases fitting TRBD1. The trim removed 3 bases at V and 6 bases at J, leaving 12 bases unmatched. The CDR3 length is 15 residues. Germline values: CDR1 SGHDT, CDR2 YYEEEE. The CDR3: CASSSTQLGGLEQYV. CDR3 DNA sequence: TGTGCCAGCAGCTCCACCCAATTAGGGGGCCTCGAGCAGTACGTC.

The CDR3 DNA sequence: TGTGCCAGCGCGAACAATGAGCAGTTCTTC. Amino acid sequence: CASANNEQFF. V usage is TRBV6-6 and J usage is TRBJ2-1; D not certain. The V gene lost 8 bases and the J gene lost 5 bases, with 4 bases spanning the gap. The CDR3 length is 10 residues. Germline V CDR1 and CDR2: MNHNY, SVGAGI (reference sequence).

V is TRBV15 and J is TRBJ1-5; 7 bases are shared with TRBD1. This CDR3 spans 14 amino acids. The ends lost 3 bases at V and 7 bases at J; junction bases unmatched: 6. Germline V lookup: CDR1 LNHNV, CDR2 YYDKDF (reference sequence). The CDR3 sequence is CATSSDRAGQPQHF. CDR3 DNA sequence: TGTGCCACCAGCAGTGACAGGGCTGGACAGCCCCAGCATTTT. Variable domain in full (rest from reference TRBV15 and TRBJ1-5): DAMVIQNPRYQVTQFGKPVTLSCSQTLNHNVMYWYQQKSSQAPKLLFHYYDKDFNNEADTPDNFQSRRPNTSFCFLDIRSPGLGDTAMYLCATSSDRAGQPQHFGDGTRLSIL.

The chain has TRBV27 and TRBJ1-1; 8 bases agree with TRBD1. Germline V CDR1 and CDR2: MNHEY, SMNVEV (reference sequence). This CDR3 contains 12 residues. The ends lost 3 bases at V and 10 bases at J; junction bases unmatched: 4. The CDR3 bases are TGTGCCAGCAGTTTTCAGGGGGCTGCAGCTTTCTTT. It codes for CASSFQGAAAFF.

The V and J genes are TRBV28 and TRBJ2-2; D may be TRBD1 (5 bases). The CDR3 spans 14 residues. Trimming took off 6 bases at V and 2 bases at J, with 10 bases between the two ends. From germline, CDR1 is MDHEN and CDR2 SYDVKM. The CDR3 DNA reads as TGTGCCAGCAGGACCGACAGCAACACCGGGGAGCTGTTTTTT. It specifies CASRTDSNTGELFF.

This clone was recorded once. The V gene is TRBV9, the J gene TRBJ2-1; TRBD2 matches at 11 bases. Trimming cost V 5 bases and J 5 bases; bases outside gene matches: 6. The germline gives CDR1 SGDLS, CDR2 YYNGEE. The CDR3 covers 15 residues. DNA for the CDR3: TGTGCCAGCAGTCGTGAGACTAGCGGGGACAATGAGCAGTTCTTC. This sequence encodes CASSRETSGDNEQFF.

The chain joins TRBV6-1 to TRBJ1-1; possibly TRBD1 for D (5 bases). V was shortened by 3 bases and J by 13 bases, with 9 bases between the two germline ends. Germline values: CDR1 MNHNS, CDR2 SASEGT. The CDR3 spans 10 residues. CDR3 bases: TGTGCCAGCAGTGATTTCGACAGTTTCTTT. This gives the protein CASSDFDSFF.